These 5 T cell receptor beta chains were all obtained from the same sample, sequenced in a study of shared T cell receptors in the human thymus. The table came from immunoSEQ multiplex PCR; TCRdb's copy has only in-frame clones and leaves some out. The sample includes about 540,000 clones, 75% to 85% of them seen just once. The sample was also reused in another study, on human thymus T cells.

Sequenced material: thymocytes. These receptors all stem from a boy younger than two with a congenital heart defect.

This rearrangement joins TRBV6-5 to TRBJ2-1, with a weak D call TRBD1 (5 bases). The V gene lost 7 bases and the J gene lost 7 bases, with 8 bases spanning the gap. This CDR3 has 11 amino acids. CDR1 is MNHEY and CDR2 is SVGAGI in the germline V gene. In nucleotides, the CDR3 is TGTGCCAGCATCAAGGGGAATGAGCAGTTCTTC. This codes for CASIKGNEQFF.

The J gene is TRBJ1-1, the V gene TRBV6-1; D is unresolved. The germline V gene encodes CDR1 MNHNS and CDR2 SASEGT. V lost 2 bases and J lost 5, with 15 bases in between. The CDR3 is made up of 15 amino acids. CDR3 nucleotides: TGTGCCAGCAGTGAACGTTTCCACAGAAGGACTGAAGCTTTCTTT. Translating it yields CASSERFHRRTEAFF.

This chain joins TRBV18 and TRBJ2-1, with TRBD2 matching over 13 bases. CDR3 length: 18 residues. V lost 3 bases, J lost 8 bases, and 13 bases stayed unmatched. Germline V gives CDR1 KGHSH, CDR2 LQKENI. The CDR3 sequence is CASSPPRQTSGRMDEQFF. The CDR3 coding sequence is TGTGCCAGCTCACCTCCGCGGCAGACTAGCGGGAGGATGGATGAGCAGTTCTTC.

The V call is TRBV2, the J call TRBJ2-7, with 11 bases aligning to TRBD2. The CDR3 is 20 residues long. The germline CDR1 and CDR2 sequences are SNHLY and FYNNEI. J lost 1 base, V lost 5 bases, and 19 bases had no gene match. The CDR3 protein is CASSSDRAGLAAKSSYEQYF. Written as DNA, the CDR3 is TGTGCCAGCAGTTCGGACAGGGCGGGACTAGCGGCCAAAAGTTCCTACGAGCAGTACTTC.

The chain joins TRBV15 to TRBJ2-1; TRBD1 might be the D (6 bases). The CDR3 sequence is 15 residues long. V was clipped by 1 base and J by 2 bases, with 9 bases between them. CDR1 and CDR2 from the germline V gene are LNHNV and YYDKDF (reference sequence). CDR3 residues: CATSRVRGPYNEQFF. The CDR3 region has the DNA TGTGCCACCAGCAGAGTCAGGGGTCCCTACAATGAGCAGTTCTTC.